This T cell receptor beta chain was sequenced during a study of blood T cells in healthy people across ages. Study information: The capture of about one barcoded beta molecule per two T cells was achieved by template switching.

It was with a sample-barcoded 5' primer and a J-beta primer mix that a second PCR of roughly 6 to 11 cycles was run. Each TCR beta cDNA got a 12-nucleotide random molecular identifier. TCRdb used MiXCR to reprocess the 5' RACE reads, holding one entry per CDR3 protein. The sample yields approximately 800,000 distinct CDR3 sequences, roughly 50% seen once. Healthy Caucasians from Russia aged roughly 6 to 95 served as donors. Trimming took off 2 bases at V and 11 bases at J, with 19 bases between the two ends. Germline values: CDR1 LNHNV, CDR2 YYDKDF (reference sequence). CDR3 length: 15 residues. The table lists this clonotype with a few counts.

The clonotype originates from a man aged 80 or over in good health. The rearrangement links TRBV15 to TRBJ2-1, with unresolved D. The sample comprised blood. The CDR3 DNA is TGTGCCACCAGCAGAAGCCTTAGTTTAGAGAGTAAGCAGTTCTTC. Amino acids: CATSRSLSLESKQFF.